The 10 T cell receptor beta chains below come from one sample, sequenced in a study of T cells in Graves' hyperthyroidism and ophthalmopathy. TCR beta CDR3 region amplification was performed from RNA transcripts. A first-round RT-PCR of the TCR CDR3 used the HTBI primer set. From the multiplex PCR reads, TCRdb called clonotypes with MiXCR, one entry per CDR3 protein. The data hold some 400,000 distinct CDR3 sequences, with about a fifth observed a single time. Sequencing was carried out using blood. The receptors derive from a woman aged 18 to 35 with Graves' hyperthyroidism.

This clonotype was seen at least ten times. The V gene is TRBV12-3 or TRBV12-4, the J gene TRBJ2-7; 7 nucleotides align to TRBD1. V lost 5 bases and J lost 2; bases outside the gene matches: 9. CDR3 size: 15 residues. The CDR3 region is CASSPITGAPYEQYF. The CDR3, as DNA: TGTGCCAGCAGTCCTATTACAGGGGCCCCCTACGAGCAGTACTTC.

This clonotype was recorded many times. The chain uses TRBV6-5 and TRBJ2-7, with D tentatively TRBD2 (6 bases). Trimming took off 7 bases at V and 2 bases at J, with 9 bases between the two ends. The length of the CDR3 is 12 residues. The germline gives CDR1 MNHEY, CDR2 SVGAGI. CDR3 loop: CASTEGAYEQYF. The CDR3 DNA follows: TGTGCCAGCACGGAGGGCGCCTACGAGCAGTACTTC.

The V gene is TRBV12-3 or TRBV12-4, the J gene TRBJ1-6, with TRBD1 as a possible D gene (6 bases). The CDR3 totals 15 residues. With 5 bases removed from V and 10 bases from J, the gap between germline ends came to 18 bases. CDR3 nucleotides: TGTGCCAGCAGTCCCATAGGGGGGACTGGGTCACCCCTCCACTTT. Protein: CASSPIGGTGSPLHF.

This clonotype was seen ten or more times. This chain links TRBV3-1 with TRBJ1-2, with D unresolved. Trimming shortened V by 4 bases and J by 5 bases, and 29 bases separated the two germline ends. Germline V gives CDR1 LGHDT, CDR2 YNNKEL (reference sequence). CDR3 length equals 19 residues. For the CDR3, the DNA is TGTGCCAGCAGCCCAGACTCCTTCGTGGCACACTTCAGGTCGTATGGCTACACCTTC. It translates to CASSPDSFVAHFRSYGYTF.

This clonotype came up a few times. The chain uses TRBV5-1 and TRBJ2-2, with TRBD1 matching over 8 bases. V gave up 4 bases and J gave up 0 bases; unmatched junction bases: 5. CDR3 length equals 16 residues. CDR1 SGHRS and CDR2 YFSETQ come from the germline V gene. CDR3 region: CASSLSTGANTGELFF. The CDR3 DNA follows: TGCGCCAGCAGCCTCTCGACAGGGGCGAACACCGGGGAGCTGTTTTTT. Looking up the rest from reference TRBV5-1 and TRBJ2-2 gives the full variable domain: KAGVTQTPRYLIKTRGQQVTLSCSPISGHRSVSWYQQTPGQGLQFLFEYFSETQRNKGNFPGRFSGRQFSNSRSEMNVSTLELGDSALYLCASSLSTGANTGELFFGEGSRLTVL.

This clonotype showed up many times. This chain joins TRBV7-8 and TRBJ2-2; a possible D gene is TRBD1 (6 bases). The CDR3 has 16 amino acids. In germline, CDR1 is SGHVS, CDR2 FQNEAQ. Trimming removed 1 base at V and 4 bases at J, with 13 bases between. The CDR3 protein is CASSLGSGAGTGELFF. CDR3 DNA: TGTGCCAGCAGCTTAGGGTCAGGGGCAGGCACCGGGGAGCTGTTTTTT.

This clonotype was detected only a few times. The rearrangement links TRBV18 to TRBJ2-5, with D perhaps TRBD2 (6 bases). The CDR3 is 14 amino acids. Trimming shortened V by 3 bases and J by 3 bases, and 11 bases separated the two germline ends. The germline CDR1 and CDR2 sequences are KGHSH and LQKENI. The CDR3 DNA is TGTGCCAGCTCACCGGGACTCTCCAAAGAGACCCAGTACTTC. Protein product: CASSPGLSKETQYF. The variable domain in full, completed from reference TRBV18 and TRBJ2-5, reads NAGVMQNPRHLVRRRGQEARLRCSPMKGHSHVYWYRQLPEEGLKFMVYLQKENIIDESGMPKERFSAEFPKEGPSILRIQQVVRGDSAAYFCASSPGLSKETQYFGPGTRLLVL.

The CDR3 reads CASSFSVGNTIYF. CDR3 DNA: TGTGCCAGCAGTTTCTCGGTCGGAAACACCATATATTTT. V usage is TRBV12-3 or TRBV12-4 and J usage is TRBJ1-3, with no clear D. The CDR3 has 13 residues. Trimming removed 3 bases at V and 4 bases at J, with 7 bases between.

In the case of this clonotype: Mismatch with germline at one junction end may stem from a read error. The chain couples TRBV10-3 to TRBJ2-2; the D is unclear. Looked up from germline, CDR1 is ENHRY and CDR2 is SYGVKD. This CDR3 spans 12 amino acids. CDR3 sequence (DNA): TGTGCCATCAGTGAGTACACCAGGGAGCTGTTTTTT. Translation gives CAISEYTRELFF.

Many counts were recorded for this clonotype. The V gene is TRBV2, the J gene TRBJ1-1, with D unclear. The germline CDR1 and CDR2 sequences are SNHLY and FYNNEI. Between the trimmed V and J ends, which lost 4 bases and 0 bases, there was a span of 12 bases. The CDR3 runs to 15 residues. The DNA for the CDR3 is TGTGCCAGCAGTGCCCGGACGGCCCTGAACACTGAAGCTTTCTTT. Translation gives CASSARTALNTEAFF.